This is a list of T cell receptor beta chains from one sample in a study of memory CD4+ T cells and cytomegalovirus serostatus. This table comes from immunoSEQ multiplex PCR, and its TCRdb copy is limited to in-frame clones, with some not included. The table lists 50,000 to 70,000 clones, over 75% of them singletons. Sequencing used memory CD4+ T cells from blood. These receptors all stem from an adult in good health and CMV-seronegative. Both conserved end residues are part of each CDR3. The D gene is left open where the match is weak. For some rows the clone size is stated as once, few or many, or as a class when expanded; others skip it.

TRBJ2-7 | . | 13 | . | TRBV27 | TGTGCCAGCAGTTTAGTGACAGCTGGAGAGCAGTACTTC | CASSLVTAGEQYF
TRBJ1-2 | few | 13 | . | TRBV9 | TGTGCCAGCAGCGTAGGGGTAGACAGTGGCTACACCTTC | CASSVGVDSGYTF
TRBJ2-5 | . | 16 | . | TRBV27 | TGTGCCAGCAGTTTATCGATCAGGACTTCCCAAGAGACCCAGTACTTC | CASSLSIRTSQETQYF
TRBJ1-2 | . | 14 | . | TRBV2 | TGTGCCAGCACCTTAAACGGACAGACTTGGCGCTACACCTTC | CASTLNGQTWRYTF
TRBJ2-4 | . | 15 | TRBD2 | TRBV15 | TGTGCCACCAGCAGAGATGGACTAGCGGGGAACATTCAGTACTTC | CATSRDGLAGNIQYF
TRBJ1-6 | . | 15 | . | TRBV2 | TGTGCCAGCAGATCTGCGACAGGAATCAATTCACCCCTCCACTTT | CASRSATGINSPLHF
TRBJ2-5 | few | 14 | . | TRBV28 | TGTGCCAGCAGTCCTACCCCGACAGGCCAGACCCAGTACTTC | CASSPTPTGQTQYF
TRBJ1-6 | few | 15 | TRBD1 | TRBV19 | TGTGCCAGTAGTGACGGACAGGGAGCTAATTCACCCCTCCACTTT | CASSDGQGANSPLHF
TRBJ2-2 | . | 13 | . | TRBV30 | TGTGCCTGGAGGTACCAGAACACCGGGGAGCTGTTTTTT | CAWRYQNTGELFF
TRBJ2-3 | . | 15 | . | TRBV7-3 | TGTGCCAGCAGCCCTGGGGGGACTTTTACGGCCACGCAGTATTTT | CASSPGGTFTATQYF
TRBJ1-2 | . | 13 | . | TRBV28 | TGTGCCAGCACCACTAAGGCGTCGCGGGGCTACACCTTC | CASTTKASRGYTF
TRBJ1-6 | . | 15 | . | TRBV19 | TGTGCCAGTAGGAACAGGGACCTCGGGGGTTCACCCCTCCACTTT | CASRNRDLGGSPLHF
TRBJ2-7 | . | 15 | TRBD1 | TRBV5-6 | TGTGCCAGCAGCCCCGCGCCGAACAGGGGCTACGAGCAGTACTTC | CASSPAPNRGYEQYF
TRBJ2-7 | few | 15 | . | TRBV4-1 | TGCGCCAGCAGCCAAGTAGGAGGGAGCGGGTACGAGCAGTACTTC | CASSQVGGSGYEQYF
TRBJ1-4 | . | 15 | . | TRBV18 | TGTGCCAGCTCACCATCACAGGCCGTTAATGAAAAACTGTTTTTT | CASSPSQAVNEKLFF
TRBJ2-1 | . | 15 | . | TRBV28 | TGTGCCAGCACAGCAGGGGAGTATGTGAAGGGGGAGCAGTTCTTC | CASTAGEYVKGEQFF